This passage covers 15 T cell receptor beta chains from one sample sequenced in a study of Ad26.COV2.S vaccination and SARS-CoV-2 variants. Generated by immunoSEQ multiplex PCR, the TCRdb table keeps only in-frame clones and is missing some. This table has some 400,000 clones, around nine tenths appearing once. Treatment noted: roughly 19 received Ad26.COV2.S at low or high dose, single or two shots; 5 received placebo; per-sample allocation not given. At day 63 after the first vaccine or placebo injection, samples were drawn. The sample in question was peripheral blood, obtained in a trial of Ad26.COV2.S vaccine versus placebo. The receptors shown here come from a person aged 18 to 65 who received the Ad26.COV2.S COVID-19 vaccine or a placebo.

The chain carries TRBV3-1 (or the pseudogene TRBV3-2) and TRBJ2-5; 11 nucleotides match TRBD1. This CDR3 contains 13 residues. V lost 7 bases, J lost 5 bases, and 3 bases stayed unmatched. The germline V gene encodes CDR1 LGHDT and CDR2 YNNKEL (reference sequence). The CDR3 DNA is TGTGCCAGCAAGGACAGGGGGCGGGAGACCCAGTACTTC. Translating it yields CASKDRGRETQYF.

The CDR3 protein is CASSQLQKAPDTQYF. The CDR3, as DNA: TGTGCCAGCAGTCAACTCCAGAAGGCGCCAGATACGCAGTATTTT. The chain couples TRBV6-6 to TRBJ2-3; D is uncertain. The germline V and J ends were trimmed by 5 bases and 4 bases, with 16 bases remaining between them. The V gene's germline CDR1 is MNHNY and CDR2 SVGAGI (reference sequence). CDR3 length: 15 residues.

J is TRBJ1-2 and V is TRBV24-1, with D maybe TRBD1 (6 bases). V was trimmed by 2 bases and J by 2 bases, leaving 11 bases between them. This CDR3 has 15 residues. From germline, CDR1 is KGHDR and CDR2 SFDVKD. Here the CDR3 reads CATSDSDRPNYGYTF. CDR3 bases: TGTGCCACCAGTGATTCCGACAGGCCCAACTATGGCTACACCTTC.

This clone was counted a few times. V is TRBV6-6 and J is TRBJ2-1, with D maybe TRBD2 (5 bases). The germline CDR1 and CDR2 sequences are MNHNY and SVGAGI (reference sequence). The germline V and J ends were trimmed by 6 bases and 0 bases, with 6 bases remaining between them. The CDR3 consists of 13 residues. The CDR3 loop is CASRSGSYNEQFF. CDR3 nucleotide sequence: TGTGCCAGCAGGAGCGGCTCCTACAATGAGCAGTTCTTC.

The CDR3, as DNA: TGTGCCAGCAGCTCTTCTAGGCGGGTTTCCCCAATCGAGAACACTGAAGCTTTCTTT. This encodes CASSSSRRVSPIENTEAFF. The chain recombines TRBV7-2 with TRBJ1-1; D is unclear. The germline gives CDR1 SGHTA, CDR2 FQGNSA. Trimming took 4 bases from V and 1 from J, leaving 25 bases between them. This CDR3 has 19 amino acids. The full variable domain, completed using reference TRBV7-2 and TRBJ1-1, is GAGVSQSPSNKVTEKGKDVELRCDPISGHTALYWYRQSLGQGLEFLIYFQGNSAPDKSGLPSDRFSAERTGGSVSTLTIQRTQQEDSAVYLCASSSSRRVSPIENTEAFFGQGTRLTVV.

The chain uses TRBV29-1 and TRBJ2-1; perhaps D is TRBD1 or TRBD2 (7 bases each). Per germline, CDR1 SQVTM and CDR2 ANQGSEA. Between the trimmed V and J ends, which lost 5 bases and 12 bases, there was a span of 20 bases. The CDR3 length is 13 residues. Here the CDR3 DNA reads TGCAGCGTTTGGAGACAGGGACTATTGGGGCAGTTCTTC. This gives the protein CSVWRQGLLGQFF.

This clone was detected once. The chain is built from TRBV4-1 and TRBJ2-1, with TRBD2 matching over 9 bases. V lost 1 base to trimming and J lost 4 bases; unmatched junction nucleotides: 5. The germline gives CDR1 MGHRA, CDR2 YSYEKL. The length of the CDR3 is 16 residues. The CDR3 region is CASSQAGTSSYNEQFF. The CDR3 nucleotides are TGCGCCAGCAGCCAAGCCGGGACTAGCTCGTACAATGAGCAGTTCTTC.

This rearrangement joins TRBV7-2 to TRBJ2-2; the D gene is possibly TRBD1 (5 bases). The CDR3 runs 15 residues. Germline lookup yields CDR1 SGHTA and CDR2 FQGNSA. Trimming left V 3 bases short and J 0 bases short, with 8 bases between. The CDR3 here is CASSFGRANTGELFF. The DNA for the CDR3 is TGTGCCAGCAGCTTCGGCAGGGCGAACACCGGGGAGCTGTTTTTT.

This chain joins TRBV5-6 and TRBJ1-1; the match to TRBD1 covers 8 bases. CDR3 length equals 15 residues. Trimming cost V 2 bases and J 1 base; bases outside gene matches: 4. CDR1 and CDR2 from the germline V gene are SGHDT and YYEEEE. The CDR3 here is CASSFSGTGNTEAFF. The CDR3 DNA follows: TGTGCCAGCAGCTTTTCCGGGACAGGGAACACTGAAGCTTTCTTT.

The chain uses TRBV5-1 and TRBJ1-3; D gene uncertain. The CDR3 sequence is 17 residues long. Germline loops: CDR1 SGHRS, CDR2 YFSETQ. Trimming pared 1 base from V and 1 base from J, leaving 15 bases between. CDR3 in DNA: TGCGCCAGCAGCTTGCGGGCGGGAACTCCTTCTGGAAACACCATATATTTT. Its translation is CASSLRAGTPSGNTIYF. The entire variable domain, with the rest obtained from reference TRBV5-1 and TRBJ1-3, is as follows: KAGVTQTPRYLIKTRGQQVTLSCSPISGHRSVSWYQQTPGQGLQFLFEYFSETQRNKGNFPGRFSGRQFSNSRSEMNVSTLELGDSALYLCASSLRAGTPSGNTIYFGEGSWLTVV.

The J gene is TRBJ1-4, the V gene TRBV4-3; weak D call: TRBD1 (5 bases). V shed 4 bases and J shed 8 bases, with 17 bases lying between them. The V gene's germline CDR1 is LGHNA and CDR2 YSLEER. The CDR3 consists of 15 residues. This CDR3 reads CASSPGRGEGEKLFF. CDR3 DNA: TGCGCCAGCAGCCCGGGGAGGGGAGAAGGGGAAAAACTGTTTTTT.

The chain couples TRBV9 to TRBJ2-3; D not resolved. CDR1 and CDR2 from the germline V gene are SGDLS and YYNGEE. The CDR3 has 14 amino acids. Trimming cost V 3 bases and J 8 bases, with 16 bases left between them. This CDR3 is CASSAPSAMGTQYF. The DNA for the CDR3 is TGTGCCAGCAGCGCGCCGTCGGCTATGGGTACGCAGTATTTT.

The chain uses TRBV3-1 (or the pseudogene TRBV3-2) and TRBJ2-1; D gene unclear. V was trimmed by 0 bases and J by 6 bases, leaving 6 bases between them. Germline loops: CDR1 LGHDT, CDR2 YNNKEL (reference sequence). The CDR3 is 13 amino acids. CDR3: CASSQDRPNEQFF. The CDR3 DNA sequence: TGTGCCAGCAGCCAAGATCGACCCAATGAGCAGTTCTTC.

This clone has just one count. The J gene is TRBJ2-2, the V gene TRBV10-2, with 11 bases fitting TRBD2. The CDR3 loop spans 17 amino acids. Germline assignment: CDR1 WSHSY and CDR2 SAAADI. The trim removed 6 bases at V and 2 bases at J, leaving 8 bases unmatched. The CDR3 loop is CASRGLGTSGNTGELFF. CDR3 DNA: TGCGCCAGCAGAGGACTAGGGACTAGCGGAAACACCGGGGAGCTGTTTTTT.

The chain has TRBV6-1 and TRBJ2-7, with D uncertain. Germline V gene data show CDR1 as MNHNS and CDR2 as SASEGT. V lost 3 bases and J lost 0, with 9 bases in between. The CDR3 extends over 14 amino acids. The DNA of the CDR3 is TGTGCCAGCAGTGACGGGTTCAGCTCCTACGAGCAGTACTTC. As protein: CASSDGFSSYEQYF.